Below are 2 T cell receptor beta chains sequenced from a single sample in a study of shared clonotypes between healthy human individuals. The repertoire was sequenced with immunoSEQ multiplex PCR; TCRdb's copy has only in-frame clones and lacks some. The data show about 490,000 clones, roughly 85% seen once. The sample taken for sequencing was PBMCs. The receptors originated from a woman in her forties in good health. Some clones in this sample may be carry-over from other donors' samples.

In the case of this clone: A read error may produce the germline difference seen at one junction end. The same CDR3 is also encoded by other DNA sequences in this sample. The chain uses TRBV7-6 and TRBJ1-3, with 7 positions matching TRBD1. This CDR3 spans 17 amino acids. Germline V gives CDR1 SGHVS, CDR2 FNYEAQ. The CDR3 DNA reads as TGCGCCAGCAGCCCACAACCGGGACAGCACTCTGGAAACACCATATATTTT. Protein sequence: CASSPQPGQHSGNTIYF.

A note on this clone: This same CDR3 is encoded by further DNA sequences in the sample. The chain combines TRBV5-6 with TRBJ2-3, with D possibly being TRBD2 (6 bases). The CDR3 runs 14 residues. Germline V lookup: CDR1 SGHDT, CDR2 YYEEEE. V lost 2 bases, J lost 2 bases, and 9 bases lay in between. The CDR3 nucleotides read TGTGCCAGCAGCTTAGGAGGGCACACAGATACGCAGTATTTT. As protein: CASSLGGHTDTQYF.